The clone carrying this T cell receptor beta chain has only a few counts. Its target is unknown. V was trimmed by 5 bases and J by 5 bases, leaving 13 bases between them. The germline CDR1 and CDR2 sequences are SGHVS and FQNEAQ. The CDR3 is 13 amino acids. The sample is drawn from a study of T cells in Graves' hyperthyroidism and ophthalmopathy. Study-level information: The blood sample was taken at first diagnosis, before treatment began. Study results and limitations: Ophthalmopathy, as predicted by the model, came a median approximately 6.5 months after the prediction. Within blood appeared most thyroid clonotypes that had expanded above 0.001.

Participants, patients aged 18 to 65, had newly diagnosed hyperthyroidism with a duration under 2 months. Researchers took RNA transcripts and amplified the TCR beta CDR3 regions from them. The HTBI primer set drove a first-round RT-PCR of the TCR CDR3. MiXCR was run by TCRdb on the multiplex PCR reads, yielding one entry per CDR3 protein. Among about 560,000 distinct CDR3 sequences listed, around 17% were seen once. The clonotype originates from a woman between 18 and 29 years old with Graves' hyperthyroidism. Sequences were obtained from blood. The chain couples TRBV7-8 to TRBJ2-7; D possibly matches TRBD1 or TRBD2 (5 bases each). This CDR3 reads CASSHVWGNEQYF. The CDR3 DNA follows: TGTGCCAGCAGCCACGTTTGGGGGAACGAGCAGTACTTC. Combining the CDR3 with reference TRBV7-8 and TRBJ2-7 gives the whole variable domain GAGVSQSPRYKVAKRGQDVALRCDPISGHVSLFWYQQALGQGPEFLTYFQNEAQLDKSGLPSDRFFAERPEGSVSTLKIQRTQQEDSAVYLCASSHVWGNEQYFGPGTRLTVT.